A single sample is the source of the 16 T cell receptor beta chains below, sequenced in a study of T cell changes during pregnancy in multiple sclerosis. The repertoire was sequenced with immunoSEQ multiplex PCR; TCRdb's copy has only in-frame clones and lacks some. This sample yields 45,000 to 60,000 clones, of which 75% to 95% are seen a single time; approximately 1.1% belongs to the top ten. The material sequenced was peripheral blood, taken after pregnancy. The origin of the receptors is a female donor in good health, enrolled as a control in a pregnancy study.

The V and J genes are TRBV7-2 and TRBJ2-3; TRBD2 aligns across 9 bases. The V gene's germline CDR1 is SGHTA and CDR2 FQGNSA. V was clipped by 6 bases and J by 1 base; unmatched bases: 5. This CDR3 contains 15 residues. CDR3 sequence: CASRSLAGRTDTQYF. CDR3 DNA: TGTGCCAGCAGGTCACTAGCGGGCCGCACAGATACGCAGTATTTT.

The V and J genes are TRBV29-1 and TRBJ1-1, with TRBD1 matching 7 bases. This CDR3 spans 15 amino acids. The germline gives CDR1 SQVTM, CDR2 ANQGSEA. Germline trimming cut 5 bases from V and 2 bases from J; bases unmatched to any gene: 11. CDR3 in amino acids: CSVNPLGQRNTEAFF. In DNA, the CDR3 is TGCAGCGTTAACCCACTGGGACAGCGAAACACTGAAGCTTTCTTT. The full variable domain, rest sourced from reference TRBV29-1 and TRBJ1-1, is SAVISQKPSRDICQRGTSLTIQCQVDSQVTMMFWYRQQPGQSLTLIATANQGSEATYESGFVIDKFPISRPNLTFSTLTVSNMSPEDSSIYLCSVNPLGQRNTEAFFGQGTRLTVV.

J is TRBJ2-7 and V is TRBV7-2, with 9 positions matching TRBD1. V was pared by 5 bases and J by 0 bases, with 17 bases of the junction left unmatched. This CDR3 region has 19 residues. Germline V gene lookup returns CDR1 SGHTA and CDR2 FQGNSA. This CDR3 is CASSRPGQGTGGSSYEQYF. The CDR3 bases are TGTGCCAGCAGCCGACCGGGACAGGGAACGGGGGGAAGCTCCTACGAGCAGTACTTC.

This clone was seen a few times. V is TRBV6-1 and J is TRBJ2-5; maybe TRBD1 (5 bases). The germline gives CDR1 MNHNS, CDR2 SASEGT. The CDR3 sequence is 15 residues long. V shed 1 base and J shed 0 bases, with 9 bases lying between them. The CDR3 loop reads CASSEGAGNQETQYF. The CDR3 DNA follows: TGTGCCAGCAGTGAAGGGGCAGGGAACCAAGAGACCCAGTACTTC.

This chain joins TRBV10-1 and TRBJ2-2; 9 nucleotides line up with TRBD2. CDR3 length: 15 residues. Germline CDR1 is WNHNN and CDR2 is SYGVQD (reference sequence). V was clipped by 10 bases and J by 7 bases; unmatched bases: 13. The CDR3 spells CATSYSGSDVGELFF. CDR3 nucleotide sequence: TGCGCCACCTCTTATAGCGGGAGCGATGTCGGGGAGCTGTTTTTT.

The chain combines TRBV6-6 with TRBJ2-7, with 11 bases matching TRBD1. CDR1 MNHNY and CDR2 SVGAGI come from the germline V gene (reference sequence). The CDR3 length is 14 residues. The V and J ends lost 5 bases and 2 bases, in that order; junction bases with no gene match: 2. The CDR3 sequence is CASSRDRGAYEQYF. In DNA, the CDR3 is TGTGCCAGCAGTCGGGACAGGGGGGCCTACGAGCAGTACTTC.

V is TRBV7-9 and J is TRBJ1-2, with TRBD1 matching 9 bases. This CDR3 is built from 14 residues. With 3 bases clipped from V and 5 bases from J, the junction kept 4 bases outside the gene matches. The germline V gene has CDR1 SEHNR and CDR2 FQNEAQ (reference sequence). For the CDR3, the DNA is TGTGCCAGCAGCTTCACAGGGGGCGGGTATGGCTACACCTTC. It specifies CASSFTGGGYGYTF.

The chain carries TRBV10-3 and TRBJ1-1; 8 nucleotides line up with TRBD1. Germline values: CDR1 ENHRY, CDR2 SYGVKD. The CDR3 contains 15 residues. V shed 0 bases and J 1 base; nucleotides not matched to a gene: 1. CDR3 in amino acids: CAISESGQANTEAFF. The CDR3 DNA reads TGTGCCATCAGTGAGTCGGGACAGGCGAACACTGAAGCTTTCTTT.

The V gene is TRBV7-2, the J gene TRBJ2-5; 7 bases align to TRBD2. Germline V gives CDR1 SGHTA, CDR2 FQGNSA. V lost 3 bases, J lost 5 bases, and 6 bases stayed unmatched. The CDR3 totals 14 residues. The chain's CDR3 is CASSFAGVYETQYF. The CDR3, as DNA: TGTGCCAGCAGCTTCGCGGGAGTTTATGAGACCCAGTACTTC.

V is TRBV5-1 and J is TRBJ2-2; 8 bases are shared with TRBD1. CDR1 and CDR2 from the germline V gene are SGHRS and YFSETQ. This CDR3 comprises 16 residues. V shed 2 bases, J shed 1 base, and the junction held 4 bases outside the gene matches. The CDR3 loop reads CASSLWTGLNTGELFF. CDR3 DNA sequence: TGCGCCAGCAGCTTATGGACAGGGCTGAACACCGGGGAGCTGTTTTTT.

There are a few counts of this clone. V is TRBV19 and J is TRBJ1-2; D might be TRBD1 (6 bases). The CDR3 is 15 residues long. The germline gives CDR1 LNHDA, CDR2 SQIVND (reference sequence). Trimming removed 9 bases from V and 2 bases from J, with 19 bases in between. The CDR3 nucleotides are TGTGCCAGCTCCCCGCGACAGGATGGGAACTATGGCTACACCTTC. Translation gives CASSPRQDGNYGYTF.

This clone has a single count. The J gene is TRBJ1-2, the V gene TRBV25-1; D not certain. With 1 base removed from V and 6 bases from J, the gap between germline ends came to 3 bases. The germline CDR1 and CDR2 sequences are MGHDK and SYGVNS. The CDR3 has 11 residues. CDR3 bases: TGTGCCAGCAGTGAATTAGATGGCTACACCTTC. It is translated as CASSELDGYTF.

The chain uses TRBV6-4 and TRBJ2-3; TRBD2 matches at 11 bases. Trimming at V came to 5 bases and at J to 0 bases, leaving 1 base not matched to a gene. CDR3 length: 15 residues. Germline lookup yields CDR1 MRHNA and CDR2 SNTAGT. The CDR3 region is CASSRTSGSTDTQYF. The CDR3 DNA reads as TGTGCCAGCAGTAGGACTAGCGGGAGCACAGATACGCAGTATTTT.

The chain joins TRBV10-2 to TRBJ2-6; possible D gene TRBD2, 5 bases. V gave up 6 bases and J gave up 0 bases, with 12 bases separating them. CDR1 is WSHSY and CDR2 is SAAADI in the germline V gene. The CDR3 covers 16 residues. The CDR3 region is CASSPGRHSGANVLTF. The CDR3 region has the DNA TGCGCCAGCAGCCCGGGAAGACACTCTGGGGCCAACGTCCTGACTTTC.

This chain uses TRBV5-5 with TRBJ1-2; 9 bases are a match to TRBD1. Trimming cost V 5 bases and J 5 bases; bases outside gene matches: 4. The CDR3 extends over 13 amino acids. Germline values: CDR1 SGHKS, CDR2 YYEKEE (reference sequence). The CDR3 loop is CASSRDREYGYTF. In DNA form, the CDR3 reads TGTGCCAGCAGTCGGGACAGGGAATATGGCTACACCTTC.

This clone was observed a few times. This chain joins TRBV7-2 and TRBJ1-1, with 12 bases that match TRBD1. Trimming took 1 base from V and 8 from J; bases not matched to a gene: 5. There are 15 residues in the CDR3. CDR1 SGHTA and CDR2 FQGNSA come from the germline V gene. CDR3 in amino acids: CASSLGGTGGIEAFF. CDR3 nucleotides: TGTGCCAGCAGCTTAGGAGGGACAGGGGGCATAGAAGCTTTCTTT.